A selection of T cell receptor beta chains follows, all from one sample in a study of blood T cell repertoires in COVID-19. The repertoire was sequenced with immunoSEQ multiplex PCR; TCRdb's copy has only in-frame clones and lacks some. The top ten hold 11% of the sample, which has 200,000 to 250,000 clones, roughly nine tenths seen once. Sequenced input: PBMCs or T cells enriched from blood (not recorded which). Receptors were obtained from a man in his thirties or forties who had recovered from COVID-19. The CDR3 runs from the conserved cysteine through the conserved F or W. Fields, in order: V gene, D gene, clone size, J gene, CDR3 protein, CDR3 DNA. The D gene is left open where the match is weak. Clone sizes are given selectively: once, few, many, or a class where the clone is expanded.

TRBV5-1	-	-	TRBJ1-1	CASRQEGRGGTEAFF	TGCGCCAGCAGGCAGGAGGGGAGGGGTGGAACTGAAGCTTTCTTT
TRBV27	TRBD2	-	TRBJ2-1	CASSLGASGRSDEQFF	TGTGCCAGCAGTTTAGGGGCTAGCGGGAGATCTGATGAGCAGTTCTTC
TRBV5-6	TRBD2	once	TRBJ2-1	CASSPAIGRRYNEQFF	TGTGCCAGCAGCCCTGCCATCGGGAGGCGATACAATGAGCAGTTCTTC
TRBV12-3/TRBV12-4	-	-	TRBJ2-7	CASSPDTYEQYF	TGTGCCAGCAGCCCTGACACTTACGAGCAGTACTTC
TRBV27	TRBD1	-	TRBJ1-2	CATQGVGYGYTF	TGTGCCACCCAGGGGGTCGGGTATGGCTACACCTTC
TRBV5-1	-	-	TRBJ2-2	CASSLEARDRSGELFF	TGCGCCAGCAGCTTGGAGGCGAGAGACAGGTCCGGGGAGCTGTTTTTT
TRBV12-3/TRBV12-4	-	-	TRBJ1-1	CASSSLFLGAFF	TGTGCCAGCAGCTCTCTTTTTCTCGGGGCTTTCTTT
TRBV19	TRBD2	-	TRBJ2-7	CASSWDYPSYEQYF	TGTGCCAGTAGTTGGGACTATCCATCCTACGAGCAGTACTTC
TRBV5-1	-	-	TRBJ2-3	CASSPLITDTQYF	TGCGCCAGCAGCCCCCTTATCACAGATACGCAGTATTTT
TRBV14	TRBD1	-	TRBJ2-7	CASSRKPGTGMSYEQYF	TGTGCCAGCAGCCGTAAACCTGGGACAGGGATGTCCTACGAGCAGTACTTC
TRBV4-2	-	-	TRBJ2-7	CASSQGTDRNEQYF	TGTGCCAGCAGCCAAGGAACAGATAGGAACGAGCAGTACTTC
TRBV7-9	-	-	TRBJ2-3	CASGHRSTDTQYF	TGTGCCAGCGGCCATCGAAGCACAGATACGCAGTATTTT
TRBV5-6	TRBD1	-	TRBJ2-5	CASSPINRDRGQETQYF	TGTGCCAGCAGCCCGATAAACCGGGACAGGGGGCAAGAGACCCAGTACTTC
TRBV24-1	-	-	TRBJ2-5	CANSKKGRRAETQYF	TGTGCGAATTCAAAAAAGGGAAGGCGGGCAGAGACCCAGTACTTC
TRBV29-1	TRBD1	medium-sized	TRBJ1-2	CSASGDRVGGYTF	TGCAGCGCGTCCGGAGACAGGGTTGGTGGCTACACCTTC
TRBV5-1	TRBD1	once	TRBJ2-3	CASSLRDRGRDTQYF	TGCGCCAGCAGCTTGCGGGACAGGGGACGAGATACGCAGTATTTT
TRBV6-5	-	-	TRBJ1-2	CASSYSVGGYGYTF	TGTGCCAGCAGTTACTCGGTTGGCGGGTATGGCTACACCTTC
TRBV30	TRBD1	-	TRBJ1-2	CAWSGDRSNYGYTF	TGTGCCTGGAGTGGGGACAGGTCTAACTATGGCTACACCTTC
TRBV27	TRBD1	-	TRBJ1-4	CASSPRQGTNEKLFF	TGTGCCAGCAGTCCCCGACAGGGGACTAATGAAAAACTGTTTTTT
TRBV5-4	TRBD2	once	TRBJ2-3	CASSFPLAGGTDTQYF	TGTGCCAGCAGCTTTCCACTAGCGGGGGGCACAGATACGCAGTATTTT
TRBV20-1	-	few	TRBJ2-7	CSAPLSGEQYF	TGCAGTGCCCCCCTCAGCGGCGAGCAGTACTTC
TRBV3-1/TRBV3-2	-	-	TRBJ2-5	CASSLPRGTQYF	TGTGCCAGCAGCCTCCCCCGCGGGACCCAGTACTTC
TRBV29-1	-	-	TRBJ1-1	CSVRSGIGTEAFF	TGCAGCGTGAGGTCGGGGATCGGGACTGAAGCTTTCTTT
TRBV28	TRBD1	-	TRBJ1-2	CASSEGQGTDGYTF	TGTGCCAGCAGTGAAGGACAGGGAACGGATGGCTACACCTTC
TRBV5-4	TRBD1	-	TRBJ1-4	CASSQTGTGAEKLFF	TGTGCCAGCAGCCAAACCGGGACAGGGGCCGAAAAACTGTTTTTT
TRBV6-5	-	-	TRBJ2-5	CASRSQGETQYF	TGTGCCAGCAGATCGCAGGGAGAGACCCAGTACTTC
TRBV5-4	-	-	TRBJ2-7	CAIKRDSGPEQYF	TGTGCCATAAAACGGGACTCCGGCCCCGAGCAGTACTTC
TRBV4-2	-	-	TRBJ1-3	CASSQEIGGVSGNTIYF	TGTGCCAGCAGCCAAGAAATTGGGGGCGTCTCTGGAAACACCATATATTTT
TRBV18	-	many	TRBJ2-7	CASSSTHEQYF	TGTGCCAGCTCATCTACGCACGAGCAGTACTTC
TRBV10-3	-	-	TRBJ1-3	CAIRTSSSGNTIYF	TGTGCCATCAGGACATCGAGCTCTGGAAACACCATATATTTT
TRBV19	-	-	TRBJ2-1	CASSIGGTRFYNEQFF	TGTGCCAGTAGTATAGGGGGAACTAGATTTTACAATGAGCAGTTCTTC
TRBV5-6	-	once	TRBJ2-5	CASSLPGLQETQYF	TGTGCCAGCAGCTTGCCGGGACTCCAAGAGACCCAGTACTTC
TRBV6-5	TRBD2	few	TRBJ2-3	CASSYTSGGSTDTQYF	TGTGCCAGCAGTTATACTAGCGGGGGGTCGACAGATACGCAGTATTTT
TRBV7-2	TRBD2	-	TRBJ2-1	CASSTSGGAYNEQFF	TGTGCCAGCAGCACCAGCGGGGGGGCCTACAATGAGCAGTTCTTC
TRBV7-8	TRBD2	once	TRBJ2-7	CASSHGGGGVYEQYF	TGTGCCAGCAGCCACGGCGGGGGTGGGGTCTACGAGCAGTACTTC
TRBV29-1	TRBD1	once	TRBJ1-5	CSVAQGVSNQPQHF	TGCAGCGTGGCACAGGGGGTTAGCAATCAGCCCCAGCATTTT
TRBV6-2/TRBV6-3	-	-	TRBJ2-7	CASSYFSQRSSYEQYF	TGTGCCAGCAGTTACTTTTCGCAGAGGAGCTCCTACGAGCAGTACTTC
TRBV9	TRBD1	-	TRBJ1-4	CASSAGQGDEKLFF	TGTGCCAGCAGCGCGGGACAGGGGGACGAAAAACTGTTTTTT
TRBV4-2	TRBD1	-	TRBJ2-7	CASSQPTGISYEQYF	TGTGCCAGCAGCCAACCGACAGGGATCTCCTACGAGCAGTACTTC
TRBV6-5	TRBD1	once	TRBJ1-6	CASSYSGQGRSPLHF	TGTGCCAGCAGTTACTCCGGACAGGGGCGGTCACCCCTCCACTTT
TRBV4-1	TRBD1	-	TRBJ2-3	CASREVGTGETDTQYF	TGCGCCAGCCGCGAGGTGGGGACAGGGGAAACAGATACGCAGTATTTT
TRBV10-2	TRBD2	-	TRBJ2-2	CASTRRASGRPGTGELFF	TGCGCCAGCACTCGGAGGGCTAGCGGGAGGCCGGGCACCGGGGAGCTGTTTTTT